The subject of this entry is one T cell receptor beta chain. No antigen is known for it. No base qualities exist here, and no much larger clone lies one base off it. In Seattle, one collaborating source enrolled patients while the infection was active and tracked those patients longitudinally over the course of disease. Whole blood was collected in K2EDTA tubes by collaborating institutions according to the institutions' own protocols. For TCRbeta analysis, collaborator samples were shipped as frozen whole blood, as isolated PBMCs, or as DNA extracted from either sample type. The sample is drawn from a study of blood T cell repertoires in COVID-19 (dated by TCRdb to the early 2020s). The study in broad terms: Collaborator samples came from the United States, Italy and Spain and covered acute and convalescent phases of COVID-19. The material from the prospective study consisted of cDNA or gDNA derived from T cells, B-cell-depleted T cells, or PBMCs. Deeply sampled blood TCRbeta repertoires from subjects exposed to, actively infected with, or recovered from COVID-19 were included in the dataset. The repertoires were released in a freely available public database meant as a resource for research on the immune response to SARS-CoV-2. Samples were obtained from the ongoing ImmuneRACE study (first 160 participants) and from approximately 1,200 subjects provided by 6 global collaborators. Nearly every sample came with metadata listing a de-identified subject ID, COVID-19 status, age in years and sex. Where HLA class I and class II types were available, the types were taken from metadata supplied by the sample provider, not from assay-based typing.

TCRbeta CDR3 regions were amplified from genomic DNA by means of the immunoSEQ Assay, a bias-controlled multiplex PCR. The source study handled its data this way. The number of nucleated cells in each sample was estimated by amplification of reference gene primers within the assay. Sequence reads were collapsed and filtered to measure the absolute abundance of every unique TCRbeta CDR3 rearrangement. Productive Simpson clonality was computed per sample as the square root of Simpson's diversity index over productive rearrangements. TCRdb took over this immuneACCESS table, retaining in-frame rearrangements with V and J assigned. Such tables are incomplete; in checked studies, under half of the missing clones stem from an unresolved V gene, and the remainder is unexplained. V, J and clone size reflect that table, while D and trimming were determined from the DNA. The sample profile shows roughly 100,000 clones; less than 95% of them were found once. Together, the top ten hold over 6.5% of the sample.

The CDR3 sequence holds 15 residues, the cysteine and phenylalanine included. Only the CDR3 DNA stays, 45 bases, in frame from base 1. Ends trimmed: V by 1 base, J by 5 bases; bases unmatched to a gene: 3. From the germline V gene, CDR1 is MDHEN and CDR2 is SYDVKM. What the authors observed across the whole study: Clinical and demographic metadata were provided uncurated, with the amount varying by source and participant.

The source of this sequence is a man aged 18 to 30 with COVID-19, enrolled during active disease. The sequence links TRBV28 to TRBJ2-1; 9 bases in the middle match TRBD2. Sequenced input: peripheral blood. This receptor carries the CDR3 CASSLLTSGDNEQFF. The DNA is as follows: TGTGCCAGCAGTTTATTGACTAGCGGTGACAATGAGCAGTTCTTC.